Each of the 6 T cell receptor beta chains below was sequenced from the same sample in a study of cytomegalovirus exposure and HLA in healthy donors. Amplification used 60 Vbeta primers and 13 Jbeta primers. Assay used: immunoSEQ multiplex PCR; TCRdb lists only in-frame clones, some missing. The table records around 180,000 clones, approximately 80% of them present only once. The sequencing input was PBMCs. The receptors shown here come from a man younger than 35 in good health and CMV-seronegative.

The chain has TRBV19 and TRBJ1-2; TRBD1 matches 10 bases. V was clipped by 5 bases and J by 2 bases; unmatched bases: 5. Per germline, CDR1 LNHDA and CDR2 SQIVND (reference sequence). The CDR3 consists of 15 residues. The CDR3 sequence: CASSRATGGNYGYTF. The CDR3 nucleotides are TGTGCCAGTAGTCGGGCGACAGGGGGCAACTATGGCTACACCTTC.

This clone was seen a few times. The CDR3 loop reads CASSWDRGSGANVLTF. Here the CDR3 DNA reads TGTGCCAGCAGTTGGGACAGGGGATCTGGGGCCAACGTCCTGACTTTC. The chain employs TRBV6-6 and TRBJ2-6; 10 bases agree with TRBD1. The V gene's germline CDR1 is MNHNY and CDR2 SVGAGI (reference sequence). The CDR3 covers 16 residues. V was pared by 4 bases and J by 1 base, with 1 base of the junction left unmatched.

This clone was picked up a small number of times. The chain joins TRBV5-6 to TRBJ1-4; 7 bases align to TRBD1. Germline trimming cut 1 base from V and 3 bases from J; bases unmatched to any gene: 3. This CDR3 is 15 amino acids long. Germline values: CDR1 SGHDT, CDR2 YYEEEE. The CDR3 sequence is CASSLIGTANEKLFF. Written as DNA, the CDR3 is TGTGCCAGCAGCTTGATCGGGACAGCTAATGAAAAACTGTTTTTT.

The chain couples TRBV7-2 to TRBJ2-7, with TRBD2 matching 10 bases. CDR1 is SGHTA and CDR2 is FQGNSA in the germline V gene. Trimming at V came to 7 bases and at J to 7 bases, leaving 10 bases not matched to a gene. The length of the CDR3 is 14 residues. This chain's CDR3 is CASTNYSGRVEQYF. CDR3 coding DNA: TGTGCCAGCACCAACTACAGCGGGAGGGTTGAGCAGTACTTC.

This clone has more than one count but fewer than ten. The chain is built from TRBV7-2 and TRBJ1-5; D not resolved. CDR1 is SGHTA and CDR2 is FQGNSA in the germline V gene. There are 15 residues in the CDR3. V lost 3 bases to trimming and J lost 3 bases, with 12 bases between them. CDR3 nucleotides: TGTGCCAGCAGCTTCAAGAGCGGAGACAATCAGCCCCAGCATTTT. Translating gives CASSFKSGDNQPQHF.

The chain recombines TRBV9 with TRBJ2-7; 10 nucleotides match TRBD1. Losses at the gene ends were 0 bases for V and 6 bases for J; bases not matched to a gene: 12. In germline, CDR1 is SGDLS, CDR2 YYNGEE. CDR3 length: 17 amino acids. As DNA, the CDR3 is TGTGCCAGCAGCGTAGGATCGCCCAAGACAGGGGGCGGCGAGCAGTACTTC. Translated, it gives CASSVGSPKTGGGEQYF. Using reference TRBV9 and TRBJ2-7 for the parts outside the CDR3, the full variable domain is DSGVTQTPKHLITATGQRVTLRCSPRSGDLSVYWYQQSLDQGLQFLIQYYNGEERAKGNILERFSAQQFPDLHSELNLSSLELGDSALYFCASSVGSPKTGGGEQYFGPGTRLTVT.